The 30 T cell receptor beta chains presented below share a single source sample, sequenced in a study of T-cell reconstitution after alpha-beta-depleted transplantation in children. Library preparation (for TCRbeta) was performed with unique molecular identifiers. TCRdb reprocessed the PCR reads via MiXCR and lists one record per CDR3 protein. The sample shows 150,000 to 250,000 distinct CDR3 sequences, roughly 14% of them seen only once. The specimen was PBMCs from the stem cell graft donor, collected from the stem cell graft. The receptors here all came from a human donor who donated a stem cell graft to a child with acute lymphoblastic leukemia.

In this sample, this clonotype turned up many times. The chain links TRBV20-1 to TRBJ2-5, with 10 bases matching TRBD1. This CDR3 comprises 16 residues. Germline CDR1 DFQATT, CDR2 SNEGSKA (reference sequence). V lost 3 bases, J lost 1 base, and 8 bases stayed unmatched. CDR3 nucleotide sequence: TGCAGTGCTAGCCGCCGGGACAGGGGCCTCCAAGAGACCCAGTACTTC. It translates to CSASRRDRGLQETQYF.

This clonotype has more than one count but fewer than ten. This sequence joins TRBV7-8 and TRBJ2-1, with TRBD2 matching over 10 bases. The CDR3 loop spans 16 amino acids. Per the germline V gene, CDR1 is SGHVS and CDR2 is FQNEAQ. J lost 4 bases, V lost 6 bases, and 9 bases had no gene match. The CDR3 nucleotides read TGTGCCAGCAGTTATGCCGGGACTAGCGCTTACAATGAGCAGTTCTTC. It translates to CASSYAGTSAYNEQFF. Filled out from reference TRBV7-8 and TRBJ2-1, the complete variable domain reads GAGVSQSPRYKVAKRGQDVALRCDPISGHVSLFWYQQALGQGPEFLTYFQNEAQLDKSGLPSDRFFAERPEGSVSTLKIQRTQQEDSAVYLCASSYAGTSAYNEQFFGPGTRLTVL.

This clonotype was found many times. The CDR3 is CASSLTLGTSGSETQYF. The CDR3 region has the DNA TGTGCCAGCAGCCTAACCCTCGGGACTAGCGGGAGTGAGACCCAGTACTTC. The rearrangement joins TRBV12-3 or TRBV12-4 to TRBJ2-5, with TRBD2 identical over 14 bases. The CDR3 contains 17 residues. Losses at the gene ends were 6 bases for V and 5 bases for J; bases not matched to a gene: 11.

This clonotype occurred many times. CDR3 amino acids: CSVGVANEQFF. The DNA for the CDR3 is TGCAGCGTTGGGGTTGCCAATGAGCAGTTCTTC. This chain joins TRBV29-1 and TRBJ2-1; no definite D call. V lost 4 bases, J lost 6 bases, and 7 bases lay in between. From germline, CDR1 is SQVTM and CDR2 ANQGSEA. CDR3 length: 11 amino acids.

The J gene is TRBJ2-1, the V gene TRBV6-2 or TRBV6-3; D possibly corresponds to TRBD2 (5 bases). The CDR3 spans 15 residues. V was clipped by 2 bases and J by 0 bases, with 8 bases between them. In germline, CDR1 is MNHEY, CDR2 SVGEGT. CDR3 coding DNA: TGTGCCAGCAGTTACCAGAGCGGCTCCTACAATGAGCAGTTCTTC. It is translated as CASSYQSGSYNEQFF.

This clonotype was counted once. The chain joins TRBV15 to TRBJ2-7; TRBD2 agrees at 11 bases. The CDR3 is 19 residues long. V lost 0 bases, J lost 2 bases, and 12 bases stayed unmatched. Per the germline V gene, CDR1 is LNHNV and CDR2 is YYDKDF (reference sequence). CDR3 region: CATSRDYPTSGSEAYEQYF. The CDR3 DNA reads as TGTGCCACCAGCAGAGATTACCCAACTAGCGGGAGCGAAGCCTACGAGCAGTACTTC.

With respect to this clonotype: Just one base apart from a much larger clone, this may be a read error. CDR3 coding DNA: TGTGCCAACAGTGCGCGACAGGGATTAGCCTACGAGCAGTACTTC. It translates to CANSARQGLAYEQYF. The chain employs TRBV6-1 and TRBJ2-7, with 7 positions matching TRBD1. CDR1 and CDR2 from the germline V gene are MNHNS and SASEGT. CDR3 length: 15 amino acids.

This clonotype was detected many times. The chain has TRBV25-1 and TRBJ2-3; D possibly corresponds to TRBD1 (6 bases). Germline loops: CDR1 MGHDK, CDR2 SYGVNS. This CDR3 has 16 residues. The V and J ends lost 3 bases and 2 bases respectively, with 15 bases between them. DNA of the CDR3: TGTGCCAGCAGTGATTCCGACAGGCCAACCACAGATACGCAGTATTTT. It codes for CASSDSDRPTTDTQYF. Supplemented by reference TRBV25-1 and TRBJ2-3, the full variable domain reads EADIYQTPRYLVIGTGKKITLECSQTMGHDKMYWYQQDPGMELHLIHYSYGVNSTEKGDLSSESTVSRIRTEHFPLTLESARPSHTSQYLCASSDSDRPTTDTQYFGPGTRLTVL.

In its sample, this clonotype was seen many times. The chain carries TRBV10-3 and TRBJ2-5; 7 bases agree with TRBD1. The CDR3 runs 14 residues. The V gene end was trimmed by 3 bases and the J gene end by 4 bases; junction bases not matched to a gene: 5. The germline gives CDR1 ENHRY, CDR2 SYGVKD. Here the CDR3 DNA reads TGTGCCATCAGTGAACAGGGGTGGGGAGAGACCCAGTACTTC. This encodes CAISEQGWGETQYF.

This clonotype was observed once. A read error may explain this, as a much larger clone is one base away. The chain combines TRBV20-1 with TRBJ1-1, with TRBD1 as a possible D gene (5 bases). V lost 3 bases to trimming and J lost 5 bases, with 10 bases between them. CDR3 length: 12 amino acids. Per the germline V gene, CDR1 is DFQATT and CDR2 is SNEGSKA (reference sequence). CDR3 sequence (DNA): TGCAGTGCTAGTTGGGGGGGAACTGAAGCTTTCTTT. Encoded protein: CSASWGGTEAFF.

This clonotype was counted many times. This chain joins TRBV5-1 and TRBJ2-4; TRBD1 or TRBD2 may be the D gene (5 bases each). The germline gives CDR1 SGHRS, CDR2 YFSETQ. CDR3 length: 15 residues. The V end lost 4 bases, the J end lost 8 bases, and 19 bases lay between the germline ends. The CDR3 DNA is TGCGCCAGCAGCGGAACCGGGACGACGGAGGACATTCAGTACTTC. This codes for CASSGTGTTEDIQYF.

This clonotype was recorded a few times. The V call is TRBV5-1, the J call TRBJ2-2, with 8 bases fitting TRBD2. This CDR3 comprises 14 residues. V lost 3 bases and J lost 3; bases outside the gene matches: 1. Per the germline V gene, CDR1 is SGHRS and CDR2 is YFSETQ. CDR3 region: CASSWTSHTGELFF. The CDR3 nucleotides are TGCGCCAGCAGCTGGACTAGCCACACCGGGGAGCTGTTTTTT.

This clonotype appeared many times. CDR3 in amino acids: CAISAEAEGYTF. Here the CDR3 DNA reads TGTGCCATCAGTGCCGAGGCAGAGGGCTACACCTTC. J is TRBJ1-2 and V is TRBV10-3; D unresolved. Trimming took off 4 bases at V and 8 bases at J, with 11 bases between the two ends. The CDR3 has 12 amino acids. Germline assignment: CDR1 ENHRY and CDR2 SYGVKD.

This clonotype has just a few counts. V is TRBV5-1 and J is TRBJ2-5; D is ambiguous. The CDR3 totals 13 residues. V shed 1 base and J shed 2 bases, with 6 bases lying between them. CDR1 SGHRS and CDR2 YFSETQ come from the germline V gene. CDR3 in DNA: TGCGCCAGCAGCTTGTACAGTCAAGAGACCCAGTACTTC. Residues: CASSLYSQETQYF.

This clonotype was recorded many times. CDR3 nucleotides: TGTGCCACCAGTGATGGTCTAGCGAGCTCCTACAATGAGCAGTTCTTC. This translates into CATSDGLASSYNEQFF. The chain combines TRBV24-1 with TRBJ2-1; a weak D match, TRBD2 (6 bases). Germline V gene lookup returns CDR1 KGHDR and CDR2 SFDVKD. V was clipped by 3 bases and J by 0 bases, with 11 bases between them. This CDR3 is 16 amino acids long.

This clonotype was observed many times. This chain links TRBV20-1 with TRBJ2-7; D remains ambiguous. The CDR3 is 12 residues long. Germline loops: CDR1 DFQATT, CDR2 SNEGSKA (reference sequence). Between the trimmed V and J ends, which lost 6 bases and 0 bases, there was a span of 9 bases. Here the CDR3 reads CSANPASYEQYF. In DNA form, the CDR3 reads TGCAGTGCCAATCCAGCCTCCTACGAGCAGTACTTC.

This clonotype was observed many times. The chain combines TRBV2 with TRBJ2-7; 9 positions match TRBD1. Germline loops: CDR1 SNHLY, CDR2 FYNNEI. There are 15 residues in the CDR3. The V segment lost 7 bases and the J segment 3 bases; nucleotides outside the gene matches: 10. In DNA, the CDR3 is TGTGCCAGCACGCGAGACAGGGGGGCCTACTACGAGCAGTACTTC. Translation gives CASTRDRGAYYEQYF.

This chain links TRBV2 with TRBJ2-1; no clear D. The CDR3 is 16 amino acids. From germline, CDR1 is SNHLY and CDR2 FYNNEI. The ends were cut back, 6 bases at V and 0 bases at J, with 15 bases in the middle. The DNA for the CDR3 is TGTGCCAGCAGGAACCCCAACAGCCACTCCTACAATGAGCAGTTCTTC. Translating it yields CASRNPNSHSYNEQFF.

This clonotype was counted many times. The CDR3 DNA is TGCGCCAGCAGCCCGGGGACTGTCTACAATGAGCAGTTCTTC. It codes for CASSPGTVYNEQFF. This rearrangement joins TRBV5-1 to TRBJ2-1; tentative D call: TRBD2 (6 bases). CDR1 is SGHRS and CDR2 is YFSETQ in the germline V gene. The V end was cut by 4 bases, the J end by 3 bases, with 11 bases between. CDR3 length: 14 residues.

This clonotype was counted many times. The gene calls are TRBV9 and TRBJ2-1, with TRBD2 matching over 15 bases. Germline V gene data show CDR1 as SGDLS and CDR2 as YYNGEE. The V segment lost 7 bases and the J segment 10 bases; nucleotides outside the gene matches: 6. The length of the CDR3 is 14 residues. CDR3 sequence reads: CASVPGLAGGEQFF. The CDR3 DNA sequence: TGTGCCAGCGTACCGGGACTAGCGGGAGGCGAGCAGTTCTTC.

The table lists this clonotype with many counts. V gene TRBV2 combines with J gene TRBJ1-3; the D is unclear. Germline V lookup: CDR1 SNHLY, CDR2 FYNNEI. This CDR3 spans 15 amino acids. V was trimmed by 1 base and J by 0 bases, leaving 7 bases between them. CDR3 sequence: CASSEEVVSGNTIYF. In DNA, the CDR3 is TGTGCCAGCAGTGAAGAGGTGGTCTCTGGAAACACCATATATTTT. Full variable domain (outside the CDR3, taken from reference TRBV2 and TRBJ1-3): EPEVTQTPSHQVTQMGQEVILRCVPISNHLYFYWYRQILGQKVEFLVSFYNNEISEKSEIFDDQFSVERPDGSNFTLKIRSTKLEDSAMYFCASSEEVVSGNTIYFGEGSWLTVV.

There are many counts of this clonotype. The chain recombines TRBV12-3 or TRBV12-4 with TRBJ2-7; 11 positions match TRBD1. The CDR3 is 14 amino acids. The V gene end was trimmed by 6 bases and the J gene end by 6 bases; junction bases not matched to a gene: 7. DNA of the CDR3: TGTGCCAGCAGCCGAGGACAGGGGGCGGTCGAGCAGTACTTC. This encodes CASSRGQGAVEQYF.

This clonotype came up many times. V usage is TRBV20-1 and J usage is TRBJ2-7; 11 positions agree with TRBD2. This CDR3 comprises 14 residues. V was clipped by 4 bases and J by 3 bases; unmatched bases: 5. CDR1 DFQATT and CDR2 SNEGSKA come from the germline V gene (reference sequence). The CDR3 coding sequence is TGCAGTGCTAAGGGGACTAGCGGAGACTACGAGCAGTACTTC. This encodes CSAKGTSGDYEQYF.

This clonotype appeared many times. The V call is TRBV5-5, the J call TRBJ1-4; 7 bases fit TRBD1. The ends lost 3 bases at V and 5 bases at J; junction bases unmatched: 4. Germline lookup yields CDR1 SGHKS and CDR2 YYEKEE (reference sequence). This CDR3 is built from 14 residues. The DNA for the CDR3 is TGTGCCAGCAGCTGGGGACAGCTAAATGAAAAACTGTTTTTT. Protein sequence: CASSWGQLNEKLFF.

The chain has TRBV20-1 and TRBJ1-5, with D hard to call. The germline V and J ends were trimmed by 4 bases and 0 bases, with 16 bases remaining between them. The CDR3 covers 16 residues. The germline CDR1 and CDR2 sequences are DFQATT and SNEGSKA (reference sequence). CDR3 nucleotide sequence: TGCAGTGCTAATAATGGCGCAGTCGATAGCAATCAGCCCCAGCATTTT. This translates into CSANNGAVDSNQPQHF.

This clonotype came up many times. The V call is TRBV29-1, the J call TRBJ1-2; D may be TRBD1 (5 bases). CDR1 is SQVTM, CDR2 ANQGSEA, per germline. The CDR3 length is 16 residues. Trimming took off 2 bases at V and 6 bases at J, with 22 bases between the two ends. Here the CDR3 reads CSVELWTRQGEDGYTF. CDR3 DNA: TGCAGCGTTGAACTCTGGACGAGGCAAGGGGAGGATGGCTACACCTTC.

Remarks on this clonotype: This may be a read error: a much more frequent sequence differs by one nucleotide. J is TRBJ2-7 and V is TRBV29-1, with D perhaps TRBD1 or TRBD2 (5 bases each). Germline CDR1 and CDR2: SQVTM and ANQGSEA. CDR3 length: 12 amino acids. The CDR3 sequence is CIVVRGAHEQYF. The CDR3 coding sequence is TGCATCGTCGTACGAGGGGCACACGAGCAGTACTTC.

The CDR3 region has the DNA TGTGCCAGCAGCGTAGAGGGTGCTCTGAACACTGAAGCTTTCTTT. Protein: CASSVEGALNTEAFF. The V gene is TRBV9, the J gene TRBJ1-1; D is ambiguous. V lost 0 bases, J lost 0 bases, and 9 bases lay in between. Germline CDR1 reads SGDLS; CDR2 reads YYNGEE. This CDR3 spans 15 amino acids. Using reference TRBV9 and TRBJ1-1 for the parts outside the CDR3, the full variable domain is DSGVTQTPKHLITATGQRVTLRCSPRSGDLSVYWYQQSLDQGLQFLIQYYNGEERAKGNILERFSAQQFPDLHSELNLSSLELGDSALYFCASSVEGALNTEAFFGQGTRLTVV.

The sample holds many counts of this clonotype. The chain has TRBV4-1 and TRBJ2-7; D ambiguous. The CDR3 is 14 amino acids. V dropped 1 base and J dropped 3 bases, with 10 bases sitting between them. The germline V gene encodes CDR1 MGHRA and CDR2 YSYEKL. For the CDR3, the DNA is TGCGCCAGCAGCCAAGCGCGGCAGGACTACGAGCAGTACTTC. The encoded protein is CASSQARQDYEQYF.

Comments on this clonotype: One end of the junction does not line up with germline, which may come from a read error. The chain uses TRBV2 and TRBJ1-2; D may be TRBD1 (5 bases). CDR3 length: 14 amino acids. Germline V CDR1 and CDR2: SNHLY, FYNNEI. The CDR3 reads CASSGWTTKYGYTF. CDR3 DNA sequence: TGTGCCAGCAGTGGGTGGACAACTAAGTATGGCTACACCTTC.